This TCR beta chain appears in the sequencing data of a study of blood T cell repertoires in COVID-19. Repertoires were generated with immunoSEQ multiplex PCR, while TCRdb's copy carries only in-frame clones and drops some. Counted here are 150,000 to 200,000 clones, approximately 86% occurring once; the ten biggest clones make up roughly 2.2%. The ends were cut back, 2 bases at V and 8 bases at J, with 13 bases in the middle. CDR1 MNHEY and CDR2 SVGAGI come from the germline V gene. The CDR3 has 14 residues. This TCR came from a man aged 65-85 years with active or convalescent COVID-19. The sample was peripheral blood. This rearrangement joins TRBV6-5 to TRBJ2-1; maybe TRBD2 (6 bases). CDR3: CASSYPAGRDEQFF. The CDR3 nucleotides read TGTGCCAGCAGTTACCCCGCGGGAAGGGATGAGCAGTTCTTC.